The entry that follows covers one T cell receptor (beta chain) sequence. The target of this receptor is not known. No base qualities exist here, and no much larger clone lies one base off it. For repertoire sequencing, TCR beta CDR3 regions were amplified from RNA transcripts. The first round was an RT-PCR using HTBI primers with the Qiagen OneStep RT-PCR kit, and this first round was followed by a second-round multiplex PCR, then size selection and purification. Libraries were sequenced paired-end with 100 bp reads on an Illumina HiSeq2000. The study's processing was this. SOAPnuke was used to process the reads, throwing out any read that had adapters, had uncalled bases, had a mean Phred below 15, or lacked an exact constant-primer or identifier match. COPE v1.2.5 was used to merge high-quality paired reads. Each unique nucleotide sequence was defined as a clonotype, and clonotypes were aligned to IMGT TRB V, D and J references with MiTCR v1.1. The analysis was limited to V-J combinations with a frequency above 0.0001, which together covered roughly 99% of repertoires. For each V-J combination, a TCR clonal expansion and chaos score was defined as the ratio of F50 clonal expansion to chaos observed in the TCRdist matrix. Features were reduced by Welch's t-statistics and random forest to around 13 V-J combinations, which fed a naive Bayes classifier. The similarity between thyroid and blood repertoires was quantified using the Morisita-Horn index. TCRdb took the public reads, trimmed them with fastp at Q25, ran MiXCR for clone calling and kept in-frame beta chains. Under each unique CDR3 protein, matching rows form one entry showing the most common genes and DNA. These V and J calls rely on TCRdb rather than the paper's analysis. Here the sample has 680,000 or so distinct CDR3 sequences; about a fifth occur a single time. The ten largest clones take up around 7% of the sample.

The CDR3 has 12 amino acids, counting the end cysteine and phenylalanine. Only the CDR3 region is kept as DNA, spanning 36 bases read in frame from base 1. V lost 5 bases and J lost 8 bases; the stretch between them is 12 bases long. Via the germline V gene (reference sequence), CDR1 is LGHDT and CDR2 YNNKEL. The sample is drawn from a study of Graves' ophthalmopathy and Graves' hyperthyroidism (dated by TCRdb to 2016 to 2019). Regarding the complete study: Peripheral blood was collected at initial diagnosis, before any treatment. For independent validation, a separate cohort was made up of 18 hyperthyroidism patients plus 17 patients who later progressed from hyperthyroidism to ophthalmopathy. A discovery set of about a hundred patients (roughly 43 ophthalmopathy, just over 55 stable hyperthyroidism) was enrolled to explore V-J signatures distinguishing ophthalmopathy from hyperthyroidism. The roughly 100 discovery patients were randomly divided into training and test sets at a 7:3 ratio. The study used signatures of the TCR beta repertoire to tell Graves' ophthalmopathy apart from Graves' hyperthyroidism and to predict which patients would progress to ophthalmopathy. In total, approximately 140 blood samples were TCR-sequenced: approximately 42 ophthalmopathy, roughly 77 hyperthyroidism and approximately 17 hyperthyroidism-to-ophthalmopathy patients. Following sample collection, hyperthyroidism patients were given methimazole at a starting dose of 30 mg daily, and ophthalmopathy patients were given high-dose intravenous methylprednisolone. In a handful of hyperthyroidism patients, the T-cell repertoires found in thyroid tissue were compared with those found in blood. The paper as a whole reports these results and caveats: In validation, the model predicted ophthalmopathy progression with 70.59% sensitivity and roughly 78% specificity; eleven to twelve predicted patients were CT-confirmed with GO in a median of around 6 months. In cross-validation, the 13-signature model distinguished ophthalmopathy from stable hyperthyroidism with less than 90% sensitivity and around 84% specificity, while in the test set the corresponding values were about 80% and 75%. Most expanded thyroid clonotypes with frequency above 0.001 were also detected in blood, suggesting blood repertoires may reflect the thyroid immune response. No statistical method was used to set the sample size in advance, and the investigators knew which group each participant was assigned to.

Hyperthyroidism was considered stable if no progression to ophthalmopathy occurred within 18 months of follow-up. Hyperthyroidism patients were newly diagnosed, with disease duration under 2 months, and aged 18 to 65 years. Patients with other autoimmune diseases, uncontrolled infections, pregnancy or lactation were excluded. Diagnosis was based on clinical symptoms, serum thyroxine, TRAb, thyroid ultrasound and orbital computed tomography. PBMCs were isolated from about 10 ml of fresh peripheral blood by Ficoll-Paque density gradient centrifugation. Total RNA was extracted using Trizol reagent, and RNA quality was checked on an Agilent 2100 Bioanalyzer.

Input material: peripheral blood. This clonotype was sampled from a woman under 30 with stable Graves' hyperthyroidism. Some clones in this sample may be carry-over from other donors' samples. Donor details come from another sample of the same person, matched by shared clones. Recombination joined TRBV3-1 with TRBJ1-1; 6 matching bases give a weak D call of TRBD1. The CDR3 protein: CASSYLTGEAFF. The DNA reads as follows: TGTGCCAGCAGCTACCTGACAGGAGAAGCTTTCTTT.